A single sample gave rise to the 17 T cell receptor beta chains below, sequenced in a study of tissue T cells after allogeneic stem cell transplantation. Assay used: immunoSEQ multiplex PCR; TCRdb lists only in-frame clones, some missing. The table has several thousand clones, approximately 47% seen once. Time point reported: mouse harvest day 14 after allogeneic transplant. The graft held 10^6 splenic CD5+ T cells and 10^7 T-cell-depleted bone marrow cells. The sequenced sample consisted of gut tissue. These receptors all come from a female BALB/c mouse given C57BL/6 T cells with graft-versus-host disease after an allogeneic hematopoietic cell transplant.

This clone is medium-sized within its sample. Mouse gene names apply. The CDR3 end lies 1 residue beyond the end of the read and is filled in from the germline J gene. The chain joins TRBV26 to TRBJ2-3, with TRBD2 matching 7 bases. J lost 1 base, V lost 2 bases, and 0 bases had no gene match. Germline V gene sequence: CDR1 KGHPV, CDR2 FQNQEV (reference sequence). The CDR3 runs 14 residues. CDR3 region: CASSLGTGAETLYF. CDR3 DNA, as far as it was read: TGTGCCAGCAGTCTGGGGACTGGTGCAGAAACGCTGTAT.

The sample holds a few counts of this clone. Germline and genes here are mouse. Read data end 1 residue before the CDR3 end; the end is taken from the germline J gene. The rearrangement links TRBV12-2 to TRBJ2-7; D assignment may be TRBD1 or TRBD2 (5 bases each). The CDR3 is 15 amino acids. V shed 0 bases and J shed 0 bases, with 11 bases lying between them. CDR1 SGHLS and CDR2 HYDKME come from the germline V gene. The chain's CDR3 is CASSLEWDGSYEQYF. Partial CDR3 DNA: TGTGCCAGCTCTCTCGAGTGGGACGGCTCCTATGAACAGTAC.

This clone was counted only a few times. Genes and germline come from the mouse. The CDR3 is cut off 1 residue early in the read; its end comes from the germline J gene. The chain carries TRBV12-1 and TRBJ2-1, with D uncertain. The germline V gene encodes CDR1 SGHSN and CDR2 HYEKVE. V lost 0 bases, J lost 0 bases, and 5 bases lay in between. CDR3 length: 14 residues. The CDR3: CASSLAYNYAEQFF. The DNA read from the CDR3 is TGTGCCAGCTCTCTCGCATATAACTATGCTGAGCAGTTC.

This clone was seen more than once but under ten times. Mouse gene names and germline throughout. The read ends 1 residue before the CDR3 terminus; that terminus is restored from the germline J gene. The chain recombines TRBV16 with TRBJ1-5; D is unclear. The CDR3 has 13 amino acids. Trimming left V 3 bases short and J 1 base short, with 4 bases between. Germline lookup yields CDR1 SGHSA and CDR2 FRNQAP. The CDR3 reads CASSFQNNQAPLF. The sequenced part of the CDR3 DNA is TGTGCAAGCAGCTTCCAAAACAACCAGGCTCCGCTT.

This clone has only a few counts. Gene names are mouse gene names. With the read ending 1 residue before the CDR3 end, the germline J gene is used to fill in that end. The V and J genes are TRBV16 and TRBJ2-5; 10 positions agree with TRBD2. The CDR3 runs to 15 residues. Germline V gives CDR1 SGHSA, CDR2 FRNQAP. V lost 1 base, J lost 6 bases, and 4 bases stayed unmatched. The CDR3 sequence is CASSLATGGQDTQYF. The CDR3 DNA, read in part, is TGTGCAAGCAGCTTAGCGACTGGGGGGCAGGACACCCAGTAC.

This clone is medium-sized. Gene and germline names: mouse. The sequenced fragment ends 1 residue before the CDR3 boundary, so the rest is inferred from the germline J gene. The chain has TRBV3 and TRBJ1-3, with a tentative D call TRBD1 (6 bases). The CDR3 covers 14 residues. The V end was cut by 1 base, the J end by 2 bases, with 6 bases between. Germline-derived CDR1 and CDR2 are SNHLY and FYNGKV (reference sequence). The part of the CDR3 DNA that was read is TGTGCCAGCAGCTTAGAGGGGGCTGGAAATACGCTCTAT. Translated: CASSLEGAGNTLY. The full CDR3 sequence reads CASSLEGAGNTLYF.

Only a few counts were recorded for this clone. The gene names here belong to mouse. The CDR3 extends 1 residue past the end of the read, so its final part is completed from the germline J gene. This chain uses TRBV23 with TRBJ2-5; the table's TRBD1 call for D was not verified on the DNA. The germline V gene encodes CDR1 KGHTA and CDR2 FQNQQP. There are 15 residues in the CDR3. The sequenced CDR3 bases are TGCTCCAGCAGTCAATCGTACAGTAACCAAGACACCCAGTAC. This encodes CSSSQSYSNQDTQY. The complete CDR3 sequence is CSSSQSYSNQDTQYF.

By share of the sample, this clone is medium-sized (0.01 to 0.1%). Mouse germline and gene names are used. The CDR3 is cut off 1 residue early in the read; its end comes from the germline J gene. The J gene is TRBJ2-7, the V gene TRBV23; TRBD1, the D gene given by the table, was not confirmed from the DNA. Per germline, CDR1 KGHTA and CDR2 FQNQQP. The CDR3 covers 13 residues. The CDR3: CSSSPTGGAEQYF. CDR3 DNA (partial): TGCTCCAGCAGCCCGACAGGGGGCGCGGAACAGTAC.

In the case of this clone: Germline and genes here are mouse. Read sequence stops 1 residue before the CDR3 end, and the germline J gene provides the missing end. The rearrangement joins TRBV14 to TRBJ2-3; D not resolved. Deletions cut 5 bases from V and 0 bases from J, with 13 bases between. Germline V lookup: CDR1 SGHDT, CDR2 FRDEAV. The CDR3 has 15 residues. CDR3 protein: CASSHGKRSAETLYF. CDR3 bases read: TGTGCCAGCAGCCACGGGAAGCGGAGTGCAGAAACGCTGTAT.

This clone was seen more than once but under ten times. Gene labels here are mouse ones. The read terminates 1 residue ahead of where the CDR3 ends, so the germline J gene completes it. V usage is TRBV29 and J usage is TRBJ1-2; D possibly corresponds to TRBD1 (6 bases). V shed 2 bases and J shed 5 bases, with 9 bases lying between them. Germline V gives CDR1 MSHET, CDR2 SYDVDS. The CDR3 is 13 residues long. The CDR3 loop is CASSLRGWSDYTF. The CDR3 DNA, read in part, is TGTGCTAGCAGTTTAAGGGGGTGGTCCGACTACACC.

This clone is deemed medium-sized. Here the gene names and germline are mouse. The CDR3 end lies 1 residue beyond the end of the read and is filled in from the germline J gene. J is TRBJ1-5 and V is TRBV16; D uncertain. Looked up from germline, CDR1 is SGHSA and CDR2 is FRNQAP. Trimming cost V 4 bases and J 2 bases, with 9 bases left between them. This CDR3 has 14 amino acids. The CDR3 reads CASSSSGDNQAPLF. The covered CDR3 bases are TGTGCAAGCAGCTCCTCCGGGGACAACCAGGCTCCGCTT. The variable domain in full, with the rest retrieved from reference TRBV16 and TRBJ1-5, is NAGVIQTPRHKVTGKGQEATLWCEPISGHSAVFWYRQTIVQGLEFLTYFRNQAPIDDSGMPKERFSAQMPNQSHSTLKIQSTQPQDSAVYLCASSSSGDNQAPLFGEGTRLSVL.

To note about this clone: Germline and genes here are mouse. From the germline J gene comes the end of the CDR3, since the read stops 1 residue before it. The chain combines TRBV26 with TRBJ1-2; D unclear. Trimming removed 3 bases at V and 2 bases at J, with 4 bases between. Germline values: CDR1 KGHPV, CDR2 FQNQEV (reference sequence). CDR3 size: 12 residues. Incomplete CDR3 DNA: TGTGCCAGCAGTCTCGCCAACTCCGACTACACC. As protein: CASSLANSDYT. Given in full, the CDR3 is CASSLANSDYTF.

On this clone: Genes and germline come from the mouse. The read terminates 1 residue before the CDR3 end, so the remaining end is supplied by the germline J gene. The rearrangement joins TRBV12-1 to TRBJ1-2; TRBD1 is a possible D gene (5 bases). The CDR3 runs 14 residues. Germline loops: CDR1 SGHSN, CDR2 HYEKVE. V was shortened by 4 bases and J by 0 bases, with 11 bases between the two germline ends. CDR3 bases read: TGTGCCAGCTCAAGACAGCTAACAAACTCCGACTACACC. This encodes CASSRQLTNSDYT. The CDR3 in full is CASSRQLTNSDYTF.

This clone occurred a few times. Gene names follow the mouse nomenclature. The observed sequence ends 1 residue before the CDR3 terminus, with the missing tail filled in from the germline J gene. The chain is built from TRBV12-2 and TRBJ1-5; tentatively, D is TRBD1 (5 bases). Trimming pared 1 base from V and 3 bases from J, leaving 6 bases between. The CDR3 consists of 13 residues. Per the germline V gene, CDR1 is SGHLS and CDR2 is HYDKME. The CDR3 here is CASSLDSNQAPLF. The sequenced CDR3 bases are TGTGCCAGCTCTCTTGACAGCAACCAGGCTCCGCTT.

About this clone itself: Mouse gene names and germline throughout. The read comes to an end 1 residue before the CDR3 does, leaving the germline J gene to fill in the end. The chain is built from TRBV12-2 and TRBJ2-2; a possible D gene is TRBD1 (6 bases). V dropped 4 bases and J dropped 0 bases, with 11 bases sitting between them. CDR3 length: 15 amino acids. Germline V CDR1 and CDR2: SGHLS, HYDKME. The CDR3 bases that were read are TGTGCCAGCTCGGCCGGGACATCAAACACCGGGCAGCTCTAC. Translating it yields CASSAGTSNTGQLY. The complete CDR3 sequence is CASSAGTSNTGQLYF. The whole variable domain, filled in from reference TRBV12-2 and TRBJ2-2, reads NSGVVQSPRYIIKGKGERSILKCIPISGHLSVAWYQQTQGQELKFFIQHYDKMERDKGNLPSRFSVQQFDDYHSEMNMSALELEDSAVYFCASSAGTSNTGQLYFGEGSKLTVL.

Details on this clone: A much larger clone differs from this one at a single base, so this may be a read error. Each gene name is a mouse one. The sequence runs out 1 residue before the end of the CDR3; the remainder is reconstructed from the germline J gene. V is TRBV12-2 and J is TRBJ2-7; 8 bases match TRBD2. The germline CDR1 and CDR2 sequences are SGHLS and HYDKME. CDR3 length: 14 amino acids. The CDR3: CASSLENWGYGQYF. CDR3 bases read: TGTGCCAGCTCTCTCGAAAACTGGGGGTATGGACAGTAC.

In regard to this clone: Gene names refer to mouse genes. The CDR3 protein is CASSQGTGGALEQYF. The sequenced CDR3 bases are TGTGCCAGCAGCCAAGGGACTGGGGGGGCGCTTGAACAGTAC. The chain is built from TRBV5 and TRBJ2-7; 13 nucleotides line up with TRBD2. The CDR3 extends 1 residue past the end of the read, so its final part is completed from the germline J gene. The J segment lost 6 bases and the V segment lost 1 base, leaving 3 bases of the junction unmatched. The V gene's germline CDR1 is LGHNA and CDR2 YNLKQL (reference sequence). This CDR3 has 15 amino acids.